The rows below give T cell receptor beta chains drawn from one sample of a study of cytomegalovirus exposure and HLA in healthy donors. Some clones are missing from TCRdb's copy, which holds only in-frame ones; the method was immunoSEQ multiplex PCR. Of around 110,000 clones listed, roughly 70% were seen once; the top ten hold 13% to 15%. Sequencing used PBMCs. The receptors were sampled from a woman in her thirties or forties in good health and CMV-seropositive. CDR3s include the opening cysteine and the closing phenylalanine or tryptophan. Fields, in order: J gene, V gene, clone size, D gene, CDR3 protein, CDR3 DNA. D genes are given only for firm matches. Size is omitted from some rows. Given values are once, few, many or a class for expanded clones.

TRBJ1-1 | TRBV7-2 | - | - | CASSLGARGTEAFF | TGTGCCAGCAGCCTCGGGGCGCGGGGCACTGAAGCTTTCTTT
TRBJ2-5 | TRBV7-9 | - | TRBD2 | CASSLAAVAGETQYF | TGTGCCAGCAGCTTAGCGGCGGTAGCGGGGGAGACCCAGTACTTC
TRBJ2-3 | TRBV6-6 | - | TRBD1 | CASRPTGNTDTQYF | TGTGCCAGCAGACCGACAGGGAACACAGATACGCAGTATTTT
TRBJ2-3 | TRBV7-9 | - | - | CASSHPTGSDTQYF | TGTGCCAGCAGCCATCCGACAGGATCAGATACGCAGTATTTT
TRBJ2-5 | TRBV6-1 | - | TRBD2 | CASSEFVAGAGETQYF | TGTGCCAGCAGTGAATTTGTAGCGGGGGCGGGAGAGACCCAGTACTTC
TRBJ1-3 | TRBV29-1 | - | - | CSVRGAVGNTIYF | TGCAGCGTCCGGGGTGCTGTGGGAAACACCATATATTTT
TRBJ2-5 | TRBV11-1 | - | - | CASSLRRGYQETQYF | TGTGCCAGCAGCTTGAGGCGTGGGTATCAGGAGACCCAGTACTTC
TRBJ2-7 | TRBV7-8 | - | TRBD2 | CASSSRLGAGGTEQYF | TGTGCCAGCAGCTCACGGCTGGGAGCGGGGGGCACCGAGCAGTACTTC
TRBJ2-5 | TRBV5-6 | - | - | CASSLPAGSAEETQYF | TGTGCCAGCAGCCTCCCGGCGGGGTCGGCAGAAGAGACCCAGTACTTC
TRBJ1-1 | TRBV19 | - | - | CASSIRGRRTEAFF | TGTGCCAGTAGTATTCGGGGTCGGAGGACTGAAGCTTTCTTT
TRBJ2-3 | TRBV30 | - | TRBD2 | CAWSGTSGGATDTQYF | TGTGCCTGGAGTGGGACTAGCGGGGGGGCAACAGATACGCAGTATTTT
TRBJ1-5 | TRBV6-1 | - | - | CASSVGPDSRQPQHF | TGTGCCAGCAGTGTTGGTCCGGACAGCCGGCAGCCCCAGCATTTT
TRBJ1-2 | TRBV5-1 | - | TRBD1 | CASSWDRANYGYTF | TGCGCCAGCAGCTGGGACAGAGCTAACTATGGCTACACCTTC
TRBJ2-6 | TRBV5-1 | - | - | CASSLVFSQVGAGANVLTF | TGCGCCAGCAGCTTGGTGTTTTCACAGGTTGGGGCTGGGGCCAACGTCCTGACTTTC
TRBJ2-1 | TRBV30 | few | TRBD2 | CAWTRLAGSLREQFF | TGTGCCTGGACGAGGCTAGCGGGGAGCCTAAGGGAGCAGTTCTTC
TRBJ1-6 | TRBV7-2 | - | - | CASSFTGHSRRNSPLHF | TGTGCCAGCAGCTTTACCGGACACAGTAGGCGTAATTCACCCCTCCACTTT
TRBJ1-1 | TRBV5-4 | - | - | CASSPSSLLNTEAFF | TGTGCCAGCAGCCCGTCCTCCCTTCTGAACACTGAAGCTTTCTTT
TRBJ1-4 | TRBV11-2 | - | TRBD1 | CASSALGTANEKLFF | TGTGCCAGCAGCGCACTCGGGACAGCCAATGAAAAACTGTTTTTT
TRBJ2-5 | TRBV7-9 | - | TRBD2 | CASSLGGLAGSSGKETQYF | TGTGCCAGCAGCTTAGGAGGACTAGCGGGGTCCTCAGGGAAAGAGACCCAGTACTTC
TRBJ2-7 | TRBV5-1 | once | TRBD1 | CASSLHDRGEQYF | TGCGCCAGCAGCTTGCATGACAGGGGGGAACAGTACTTC
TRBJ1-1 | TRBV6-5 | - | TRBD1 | CASTGQGTEAFF | TGTGCCAGCACCGGACAGGGGACTGAAGCTTTCTTT
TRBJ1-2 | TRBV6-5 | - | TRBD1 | CASSLDRDGYTF | TGTGCCAGCAGCTTAGACAGGGACGGCTACACCTTC
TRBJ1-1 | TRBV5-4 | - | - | CASSLAGVYNTEAFF | TGTGCCAGCAGCTTGGCAGGGGTATACAACACTGAAGCTTTCTTT
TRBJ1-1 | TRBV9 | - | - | CASSVGSNTEAFF | TGTGCCAGCAGCGTAGGGAGTAACACTGAAGCTTTCTTT
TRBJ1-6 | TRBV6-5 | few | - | CASSYSIRGNSPLHF | TGTGCCAGCAGTTACTCGATTAGGGGAAATTCACCCCTCCACTTT
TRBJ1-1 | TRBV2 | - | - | CASDFGPVNTEAFF | TGTGCCAGCGACTTTGGTCCGGTGAACACTGAAGCTTTCTTT